The 17 T cell receptor beta chains below come from one sample, sequenced in a study of T cells in Graves' hyperthyroidism and ophthalmopathy. It was RNA transcripts that yielded the amplified TCR beta CDR3 regions. HTBI primers were employed in a first-round RT-PCR of the TCR CDR3. MiXCR was run by TCRdb on the multiplex PCR reads, yielding one entry per CDR3 protein. The sample includes 450,000 to 500,000 distinct CDR3 sequences, approximately 23% of them seen just once. Material for sequencing was blood. These receptors all stem from a woman aged 70-85 years with Graves' ophthalmopathy.

This clonotype was seen at least ten times. The J gene is TRBJ1-2, the V gene TRBV6-1; a possible D gene is TRBD1 (6 bases). CDR1 and CDR2 (germline): MNHNS, SASEGT. V was cut by 1 base and J by 8 bases, with 14 bases left in between. The CDR3 is 14 amino acids. The CDR3 region is CASSEGQQGRGYTF. The CDR3 nucleotides read TGTGCCAGCAGTGAAGGTCAACAGGGTCGGGGCTACACCTTC.

This clonotype was counted between two and nine times. The chain's CDR3 is CASSLPTGEAFF. CDR3 bases: TGTGCCAGCAGTTTGCCTACAGGGGAAGCTTTCTTT. This chain joins TRBV6-5 and TRBJ1-1; D is possibly TRBD1 (6 bases). Trimming shortened V by 4 bases and J by 8 bases, and 11 bases separated the two germline ends. Germline V CDR1 and CDR2: MNHEY, SVGAGI. This CDR3 has 12 residues.

V is TRBV20-1 and J is TRBJ1-5, with D possibly TRBD1 on 6 matching bases. The V and J ends lost 6 bases and 4 bases respectively, with 16 bases between them. CDR1 DFQATT and CDR2 SNEGSKA come from the germline V gene (reference sequence). The CDR3 length is 14 residues. DNA of the CDR3: TGCAGTGCCAATCTTGGACAGTTAAATCAGCCCCAGCATTTT. It codes for CSANLGQLNQPQHF.

This rearrangement joins TRBV4-2 to TRBJ1-3; D uncertain. The V gene lost 0 bases and the J gene lost 1 base, with 10 bases spanning the gap. Germline V CDR1 and CDR2: LGHNA, YNFKEQ. This CDR3 is built from 16 residues. CDR3 amino acids: CASSQDVAGSGNTIYF. As DNA, the CDR3 is TGTGCCAGCAGCCAAGACGTCGCGGGATCTGGAAACACCATATATTTT.

This chain joins TRBV5-1 and TRBJ2-3; D gene ambiguous. The V gene lost 5 bases and the J gene lost 4 bases, with 8 bases spanning the gap. CDR1 is SGHRS and CDR2 is YFSETQ in the germline V gene. The CDR3 covers 12 residues. Here the CDR3 reads CASREIADTQYF. CDR3 DNA: TGCGCCAGCAGGGAGATAGCAGATACGCAGTATTTT.

The chain combines TRBV7-6 with TRBJ1-5; D perhaps matches TRBD1 (5 bases). Germline loops: CDR1 SGHVS, CDR2 FNYEAQ. Trimming removed 5 bases from V and 4 bases from J, with 15 bases in between. The CDR3 has 15 amino acids. The CDR3 spells CASSPGAGRNQPQHF. The CDR3 nucleotides are TGTGCCAGCAGCCCCGGCGCGGGGCGAAATCAGCCCCAGCATTTT.

This clonotype has more than one count but fewer than ten. The V call is TRBV28, the J call TRBJ2-4; TRBD2 matches 13 bases. The V gene end was trimmed by 6 bases and the J gene end by 6 bases; junction bases not matched to a gene: 11. CDR3 length equals 17 residues. The germline CDR1 and CDR2 sequences are MDHEN and SYDVKM. The CDR3 is CASRRPGTSGKLNIQYF. CDR3 in DNA: TGTGCCAGCAGACGACCTGGGACTAGCGGGAAATTAAACATTCAGTACTTC.

The chain combines TRBV6-1 with TRBJ2-7, with D possibly TRBD1 on 6 matching bases. Per the germline V gene, CDR1 is MNHNS and CDR2 is SASEGT. The CDR3 runs to 12 residues. V lost 6 bases and J 9 bases, leaving 15 bases between the germline ends. The CDR3 sequence: CASSPPGVGQYF. The CDR3 DNA sequence: TGTGCCAGCAGCCCTCCAGGGGTAGGGCAGTACTTC.

This clonotype was detected only a few times. The chain employs TRBV7-9 and TRBJ1-1; 8 nucleotides match TRBD1. Trimming at V came to 5 bases and at J to 0 bases, leaving 5 bases not matched to a gene. The CDR3 totals 15 residues. Germline assignment: CDR1 SEHNR and CDR2 FQNEAQ (reference sequence). DNA for the CDR3: TGTGCCAGCAGCCCAAGGGACAGGCTGAACACTGAAGCTTTCTTT. It translates to CASSPRDRLNTEAFF.

This clonotype was detected ten times or more. The CDR3 region is CAISESMVGNEQFF. CDR3 DNA sequence: TGTGCCATCAGTGAGTCGATGGTTGGGAATGAGCAGTTCTTC. The chain couples TRBV10-3 to TRBJ2-1; D remains unclear. Trimming took off 0 bases at V and 7 bases at J, with 10 bases between the two ends. The germline CDR1 and CDR2 sequences are ENHRY and SYGVKD. The CDR3 runs to 14 residues.

This clonotype was seen ten or more times. The rearrangement links TRBV2 to TRBJ1-2; TRBD1 agrees at 10 bases. The CDR3 is made up of 13 amino acids. Per germline, CDR1 SNHLY and CDR2 FYNNEI. The J segment lost 7 bases and the V segment lost 6 bases, leaving 5 bases of the junction unmatched. For the CDR3, the DNA is TGTGCCAGCAGGGCGGACAGGGGGGGTGGCTACACCTTC. Its protein product is CASRADRGGGYTF.

This clonotype has only a few counts. The chain is built from TRBV6-1 and TRBJ2-2, with TRBD2 matching 12 bases. Trimming at V came to 4 bases and at J to 8 bases, leaving 5 bases not matched to a gene. In germline, CDR1 is MNHNS, CDR2 SASEGT. There are 15 residues in the CDR3. CDR3 in amino acids: CASSGTSGIKGELFF. CDR3 DNA sequence: TGTGCCAGCAGTGGGACTAGCGGGATCAAGGGGGAGCTGTTTTTT.

This clonotype was seen ten or more times. The rearrangement uses TRBV3-1 and TRBJ2-7; the D is unclear. CDR3 length: 12 residues. Germline V gives CDR1 LGHDT, CDR2 YNNKEL (reference sequence). The V gene lost 4 bases and the J gene lost 3 bases, with 7 bases spanning the gap. The chain's CDR3 is CASSLSLYEQYF. The CDR3 coding sequence is TGTGCCAGCAGCCTGAGCCTCTACGAGCAGTACTTC.

In this sample, this clonotype turned up a few times. The DNA for the CDR3 is TGTGCCAGCACCATAAGAAGAGGGACTAGCGGGAGGGCTGACTACAATGAGCAGTTCTTC. The encoded protein is CASTIRRGTSGRADYNEQFF. The chain links TRBV7-6 to TRBJ2-1, with 16 bases matching TRBD2. The CDR3 runs to 20 residues. The V gene's germline CDR1 is SGHVS and CDR2 FNYEAQ. V dropped 7 bases and J dropped 3; count of bases not matched to a gene: 15.

This clonotype was seen many times. The genes are TRBV2 and TRBJ2-3; 11 positions match TRBD2. The CDR3 has 14 residues. CDR1 and CDR2 from the germline V gene are SNHLY and FYNNEI. With V trimmed by 6 bases and J by 4 bases, 3 bases remained unmatched. In DNA, the CDR3 is TGTGCCAGCAGACTAGCGGGAGCCCCAGATACGCAGTATTTT. Its translation: CASRLAGAPDTQYF.

This clonotype was seen only a few times. V is TRBV10-2 and J is TRBJ1-4; TRBD1 matches 8 bases. Germline trimming cut 0 bases from V and 3 bases from J; bases unmatched to any gene: 6. The CDR3 is 17 residues long. Germline V CDR1 and CDR2: WSHSY, SAAADI. CDR3 residues: CASSESTGQGANEKLFF. CDR3 sequence (DNA): TGCGCCAGCAGTGAGTCGACCGGACAGGGTGCTAATGAAAAACTGTTTTTT.

This clonotype was seen a few times. V and J are TRBV25-1 and TRBJ1-2; no reliable D call. The germline V gene has CDR1 MGHDK and CDR2 SYGVNS. The CDR3 is 13 residues long. Trimming took off 5 bases at V and 5 bases at J, with 12 bases between the two ends. The CDR3 DNA sequence: TGTGCCAGCAGTAGCAAACAGAGTTATGGCTACACCTTC. Amino acids: CASSSKQSYGYTF.